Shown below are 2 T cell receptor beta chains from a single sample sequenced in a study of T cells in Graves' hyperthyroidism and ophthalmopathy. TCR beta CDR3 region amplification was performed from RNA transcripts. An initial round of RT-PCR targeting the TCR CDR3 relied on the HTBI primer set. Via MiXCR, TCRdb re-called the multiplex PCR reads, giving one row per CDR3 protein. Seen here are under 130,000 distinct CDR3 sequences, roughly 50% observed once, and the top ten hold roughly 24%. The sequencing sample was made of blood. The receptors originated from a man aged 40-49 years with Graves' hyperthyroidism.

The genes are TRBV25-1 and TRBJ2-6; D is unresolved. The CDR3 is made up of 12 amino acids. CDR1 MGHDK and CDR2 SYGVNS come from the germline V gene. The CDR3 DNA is TGTGACAGTAGCTCTGGGGCCAACGTCCTGACTTTC. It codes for CDSSSGANVLTF.

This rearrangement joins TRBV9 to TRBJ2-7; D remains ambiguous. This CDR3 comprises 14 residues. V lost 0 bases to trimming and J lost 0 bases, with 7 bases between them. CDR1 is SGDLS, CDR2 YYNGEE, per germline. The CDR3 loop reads CASSVGQTSYEQYF. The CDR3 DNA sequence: TGTGCCAGCAGCGTAGGTCAGACCTCCTACGAGCAGTACTTC. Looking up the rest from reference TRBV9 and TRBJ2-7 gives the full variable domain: DSGVTQTPKHLITATGQRVTLRCSPRSGDLSVYWYQQSLDQGLQFLIQYYNGEERAKGNILERFSAQQFPDLHSELNLSSLELGDSALYFCASSVGQTSYEQYFGPGTRLTVT.